These 17 T cell receptor beta chains originate from one sample sequenced in a study of memory B cells and T cells in multiple sclerosis. Method: immunoSEQ multiplex PCR; TCRdb's copy keeps in-frame clones and lacks some. Counted here are some 49,000 clones, over 75% occurring once; the ten biggest clones make up roughly 1%. These receptors have no identified antigens. CFSE-dim autoproliferating and CFSE-high non-proliferating T cells from unstimulated culture were sequenced separately. Cultures began with about 50 million CFSE-labeled PBMCs, unstimulated for roughly seven days, with replicate wells pooled. Sequencing was carried out using PBMCs from blood kept in culture. The receptors derive from a human donor with multiple sclerosis.

V usage is TRBV6-5 and J usage is TRBJ2-1; TRBD2 might be the D (6 bases). Between the trimmed V and J ends, which lost 6 bases and 9 bases, there was a span of 18 bases. The V gene's germline CDR1 is MNHEY and CDR2 SVGAGI. The length of the CDR3 is 14 residues. The CDR3 is CASSRGGPEGEQFF. For the CDR3, the DNA is TGTGCCAGCAGCCGGGGCGGGCCGGAGGGTGAGCAGTTCTTC.

V is TRBV9 and J is TRBJ2-3; the D gene is possibly TRBD2 (5 bases). There are 17 residues in the CDR3. Germline CDR1 reads SGDLS; CDR2 reads YYNGEE. V was shortened by 4 bases and J by 2 bases, with 20 bases between the two germline ends. The chain's CDR3 is CASSPTGRSNPTDTQYF. The CDR3, as DNA: TGTGCCAGCAGCCCCACGGGGAGATCCAACCCCACAGATACGCAGTATTTT.

V gene TRBV28 combines with J gene TRBJ2-4; tentatively, D is TRBD1 (8 bases). CDR1 is MDHEN, CDR2 SYDVKM, per germline. CDR3 size: 17 residues. Trimming removed 5 bases from V and 2 bases from J, with 19 bases in between. The CDR3 is CASSITGGVVSKNIQYF. In DNA, the CDR3 is TGTGCCAGCAGTATCACAGGGGGGGTAGTTTCCAAAAACATTCAGTACTTC.

The chain combines TRBV6-1 with TRBJ2-7, with unresolved D. Germline V gene lookup returns CDR1 MNHNS and CDR2 SASEGT. Trimming pared 2 bases from V and 2 bases from J, leaving 13 bases between. This CDR3 is 15 amino acids long. The CDR3: CASSEIHPRPYEQYF. In DNA form, the CDR3 reads TGTGCCAGCAGTGAAATTCACCCCCGACCCTACGAGCAGTACTTC.

The V call is TRBV19, the J call TRBJ1-1; D possibly corresponds to TRBD1 (6 bases). Per the germline V gene, CDR1 is LNHDA and CDR2 is SQIVND (reference sequence). The V gene lost 3 bases and the J gene lost 1 base, with 15 bases spanning the gap. This CDR3 spans 16 amino acids. CDR3 residues: CASSIGGWMTNTEAFF. The CDR3 DNA sequence: TGTGCCAGTAGTATTGGGGGCTGGATGACGAACACTGAAGCTTTCTTT.

The rearrangement uses TRBV29-1 and TRBJ2-3, with D possibly called TRBD1 or TRBD2 (5 bases each). The CDR3 is 13 residues long. Germline CDR1 and CDR2: SQVTM and ANQGSEA. CDR3 coding DNA: TGCGCGTCGGGGCACAGTAGCACAGATACGCAGTATTTT. Amino acids: CASGHSSTDTQYF.

The count of this clone is one. The CDR3 is CASSLGLAHEQYF. The CDR3, as DNA: TGTGCCAGCAGCCTGGGACTAGCCCACGAGCAGTACTTC. The chain uses TRBV13 and TRBJ2-7; TRBD2 aligns across 9 bases. CDR3 size: 13 residues. Looked up from germline, CDR1 is PRHDT and CDR2 is FYEKMQ (reference sequence). The ends lost 5 bases at V and 5 bases at J; junction bases unmatched: 4.

In the case of this clone: A read error may produce the germline difference seen at one junction end. The rearrangement links TRBV7-2 to TRBJ2-7; D uncertain. The CDR3 length is 12 residues. CDR1 is SGHTA and CDR2 is FQGNSA in the germline V gene. The DNA for the CDR3 is TGTGCCAGCAGCTTACCCCCGCAGGCGCGTCACTTC. This sequence encodes CASSLPPQARHF. Together with reference TRBV7-2 and TRBJ2-7, the CDR3 gives the full variable domain: GAGVSQSPSNKVTEKGKDVELRCDPISGHTALYWYRQSLGQGLEFLIYFQGNSAPDKSGLPSDRFSAERTGGSVSTLTIQRTQQEDSAVYLCASSLPPQARHFGPGTRLTVT.

CDR3 sequence: CASSIGPYSYEQYF. The CDR3 DNA is TGTGCCAGTAGTATCGGGCCGTACTCCTACGAGCAGTACTTC. This sequence joins TRBV19 and TRBJ2-7, with D uncertain. Trimming pared 3 bases from V and 0 bases from J, leaving 9 bases between. The CDR3 contains 14 residues. Germline V CDR1 and CDR2: LNHDA, SQIVND (reference sequence).

This clone was counted a single time. The chain couples TRBV7-9 to TRBJ1-1; possible D gene TRBD1, 6 bases. V gave up 2 bases and J gave up 3 bases, with 7 bases separating them. Germline values: CDR1 SEHNR, CDR2 FQNEAQ (reference sequence). The CDR3 length is 13 residues. Here the CDR3 reads CASSLQGYTEAFF. CDR3 DNA: TGTGCCAGCAGCTTACAGGGGTACACTGAAGCTTTCTTT.

The gene calls are TRBV4-3 and TRBJ1-5; 7 bases fit TRBD1. V shed 3 bases, J shed 6 bases, and the junction held 5 bases outside the gene matches. Germline V gene lookup returns CDR1 LGHNA and CDR2 YSLEER. The CDR3 length is 14 residues. For the CDR3, the DNA is TGCGCCAGCAGCCACCGCAGGGGGACTCAGCCCCAGCATTTT. This translates into CASSHRRGTQPQHF.

The chain links TRBV9 to TRBJ1-3, with 7 bases identical to TRBD1. This CDR3 region has 15 residues. V gave up 4 bases and J gave up 4 bases; unmatched junction bases: 8. CDR1 is SGDLS, CDR2 YYNGEE, per germline. As DNA, the CDR3 is TGTGCCAGCAGCCCCCGACAGGGATCGGGAAACACCATATATTTT. This gives the protein CASSPRQGSGNTIYF.

The chain joins TRBV5-1 to TRBJ2-1, with D maybe TRBD2 (5 bases). The V end was cut by 1 base, the J end by 1 base, with 15 bases between. There are 17 residues in the CDR3. The germline CDR1 and CDR2 sequences are SGHRS and YFSETQ. For the CDR3, the DNA is TGCGCCAGCAGCTTGTCGAGGGTCCCTAATTCCTACAATGAGCAGTTCTTC. Protein sequence: CASSLSRVPNSYNEQFF. Full variable domain (missing parts from reference TRBV5-1 and TRBJ2-1): KAGVTQTPRYLIKTRGQQVTLSCSPISGHRSVSWYQQTPGQGLQFLFEYFSETQRNKGNFPGRFSGRQFSNSRSEMNVSTLELGDSALYLCASSLSRVPNSYNEQFFGPGTRLTVL.

The chain joins TRBV6-4 to TRBJ1-4; D remains unclear. There are 18 residues in the CDR3. Germline lookup yields CDR1 MRHNA and CDR2 SNTAGT. V dropped 2 bases and J dropped 7 bases, with 23 bases sitting between them. CDR3 loop: CASSDPNPPAGGGEKLFF. The CDR3 DNA reads TGTGCCAGCAGTGACCCGAACCCGCCAGCGGGAGGAGGTGAAAAACTGTTTTTT.

The chain carries TRBV29-1 and TRBJ1-5; weak D call: TRBD1 (6 bases). Germline assignment: CDR1 SQVTM and CDR2 ANQGSEA. The CDR3 extends over 13 amino acids. Trimming stripped 4 bases from V and 2 bases from J, with 9 bases between. The CDR3 nucleotides read TGCAGCGTTGCGACAGGAGGCAATCAGCCCCAGCATTTT. This translates into CSVATGGNQPQHF.

The rearrangement links TRBV27 to TRBJ1-2, with D maybe TRBD1 (5 bases). Germline CDR1 is MNHEY and CDR2 is SMNVEV (reference sequence). Deletions cut 2 bases from V and 5 bases from J, with 18 bases between. The CDR3 has 16 amino acids. In DNA, the CDR3 is TGTGCCAGCAGTTTAAGGGGAAGGGCCAGGGAGTATGGCTACACCTTC. It yields the protein CASSLRGRAREYGYTF.

CDR3 loop: CASREDLAAQPQHF. In nucleotides, the CDR3 is TGTGCCAGCAGGGAGGACCTCGCGGCTCAGCCCCAGCATTTT. The chain uses TRBV2 and TRBJ1-5; no firm D call. There are 14 residues in the CDR3. Looked up from germline, CDR1 is SNHLY and CDR2 is FYNNEI. The V end was cut by 6 bases, the J end by 6 bases, with 15 bases between.